These T cell receptor beta chains were read from a single sample in a study of T cell repertoires in cytomegalovirus infection. TCRdb re-called the reads with MiXCR, one entry per CDR3 protein. The sample yields approximately 400,000 distinct CDR3 sequences, around 32% seen once. The source material was PBMCs. These receptor sequences come from a human donor in good health (CMV status not recorded). Some clones in this sample may be carry-over from other donors' samples. Each CDR3 is given with its conserved first and last residue. A D gene is named only where the DNA matches it firmly. For some rows the clone size is stated as once, few or many, or as a class when expanded; others skip it.

clone_size | d_call | j_call | v_call | cdr3_nt | cdr3_aa
- | TRBD1 | TRBJ2-7 | TRBV7-6 | TGTGCCAGCAGCCTGGGACAGAGGCCTACGATGGAGTACTTC | CASSLGQRPTMEYF
- | - | TRBJ2-7 | TRBV3-1 | TGTGCCAGCAGCCAAGGTCGGGGAACTCACGAGCAGTACTTC | CASSQGRGTHEQYF
- | - | TRBJ1-3 | TRBV4-1 | TGCGCCAGCAGCCAAAGGAATTCAGGGACGGGAAACACCATATATTTT | CASSQRNSGTGNTIYF
many | - | TRBJ2-2 | TRBV5-5 | TGTGCCAGCAGCTACGAGTTGACATACACCGGGGAGCTGTTTTTT | CASSYELTYTGELFF
- | - | TRBJ2-3 | TRBV5-8 | TGTGCCAGAAGCTCTGACAGTTCTAGCACAGATACGAAGTATTTT | CARSSDSSSTDTKYF
many | - | TRBJ1-1 | TRBV4-1 | TGCGCCAGCAGCGAGGGGTGGACTGAAGCTTTCTTT | CASSEGWTEAFF
- | - | TRBJ1-2 | TRBV7-4 | TGTGCCAGCAGCTTAGCGTTTCAGAACTATGGCTACACCTTC | CASSLAFQNYGYTF
many | - | TRBJ2-7 | TRBV19 | TGTGCCAGTAGTATATATGCGGGCCCCGTCTACGAGCAGTACTTC | CASSIYAGPVYEQYF
many | - | TRBJ1-6 | TRBV11-2 | TGTGCCAGCAGCTTAGCGGGAGTCGGGAATTCACCCCTCCACTTT | CASSLAGVGNSPLHF
- | - | TRBJ2-1 | TRBV5-6 | TGTGCCAGCAGCTTGATGGGGGTTGATGAGCAGTTCTTC | CASSLMGVDEQFF
- | - | TRBJ1-1 | TRBV2 | TGTGCCATCCTGCTGGATTCCAGGGGAATTACTGAAGCTTTCTTT | CAILLDSRGITEAFF
few | - | TRBJ1-5 | TRBV25-1 | TGTGCCAGCAGTGGCTGGACGGAAAATCAGCCCCAGCATTTT | CASSGWTENQPQHF
few | - | TRBJ2-7 | TRBV4-1 | TGCGCCAGCAGCAAAGGCCTAGGAAAAAGCGAGCAGTACTTC | CASSKGLGKSEQYF
few | - | TRBJ1-2 | TRBV7-8 | TGTGCCAGCAGCCGTGCGACAGTGTACTATGGCTACACCTTC | CASSRATVYYGYTF
few | TRBD1 | TRBJ1-1 | TRBV6-1 | TGTGCCAGCAGACAAGGCGGACAGGGGCATGAAGCTTTCTTT | CASRQGGQGHEAFF
- | - | TRBJ2-7 | TRBV6-5 | TGTGCCAGCAGACCCAGAGGACACAAGTCTAGCGAGCAGTACTTC | CASRPRGHKSSEQYF
- | - | TRBJ2-3 | TRBV11-2 | TGTGCCAGCAGCCGCCAGGGACATAACCTCGCAGATACGCAGTATTTT | CASSRQGHNLADTQYF
many | - | TRBJ2-2 | TRBV4-1 | TGCGCCAGCAGCCCACATGGGGACACCGGGGAGCTGTTTTTT | CASSPHGDTGELFF
- | - | TRBJ2-5 | TRBV7-2 | TGTGCCAGCAGCCACAGGGTAGCGGCTGCGGAGACCCAGTACTTC | CASSHRVAAAETQYF
many | TRBD1 | TRBJ1-2 | TRBV7-8 | TGTGCCAGCAGCCTCGCGGACAGGAATAGCTACACCTTC | CASSLADRNSYTF
few | - | TRBJ1-3 | TRBV6-1 | TGTGCCAGCAGTTTCGGACGTAGCTCTGGAAACACCATATATTTT | CASSFGRSSGNTIYF
- | - | TRBJ1-1 | TRBV11-2 | TGTGCCAGCAGCTCTCTCAGGGGAAACACTGAAGCTTTCTTT | CASSSLRGNTEAFF
few | - | TRBJ2-1 | TRBV7-2 | TGTGCCAGCAGCTTAACTTGGCAGGGGCAAGGTGAGCAGTTCTTC | CASSLTWQGQGEQFF
- | - | TRBJ1-1 | TRBV28 | TGTGCCAGCAGTATCCCCGGGGACACTGAAGCTTTCTTT | CASSIPGDTEAFF
once | - | TRBJ2-3 | TRBV7-2 | TGTGCCAGCAGCTGGGAGGGGGCTATGGCAGATACGAAGTCTTTT | CASSWEGAMADTKSF
many | TRBD2 | TRBJ2-5 | TRBV7-6 | TGTGCCAGCAGCTTAGGGGCTAGCGGGGTCCAAGAGACCCAGTACTTC | CASSLGASGVQETQYF
few | - | TRBJ1-1 | TRBV5-1 | TGCGCCAGCACCTCAGGACAGACAAACACTGAAGCTTTCTTT | CASTSGQTNTEAFF
- | - | TRBJ1-2 | TRBV19 | TGTGCCAGTCGAGAGAGCTATGGCTACACCTTC | CASRESYGYTF
- | - | TRBJ1-1 | TRBV18 | TGTGCCAGCTCACCACCGGGCTGGACTGAAGCTTTCTTT | CASSPPGWTEAFF
few | - | TRBJ2-1 | TRBV11-2 | TGTGCCAGCAGCTTGGCGGCCGGTGAGCAGTTCTTC | CASSLAAGEQFF
- | TRBD1 | TRBJ1-4 | TRBV7-2 | TGTGCCAGCAGCTTAGGGGACAGGGAATTGGACAAACTGTTTTTT | CASSLGDRELDKLFF
- | - | TRBJ2-7 | TRBV7-6 | TGTGCCAGCAGTTATGGAGAGGGATCCTACGAGCAGTACTTC | CASSYGEGSYEQYF
few | TRBD2 | TRBJ2-3 | TRBV6-1 | TGTGCCAGTCCCGGCTACCGGGGGGGCACAGATACGCAGTATTTT | CASPGYRGGTDTQYF
many | - | TRBJ2-7 | TRBV7-2 | TGTGCCAGCAGCTCGGGGTCCAGCAGCAAGCTCCGCCTGCACTTC | CASSSGSSSKLRLHF
- | - | TRBJ2-1 | TRBV5-6 | TGTGCCAGCAGCTTCAGGTCCTACAATGAGCAGTTCTTC | CASSFRSYNEQFF
many | - | TRBJ1-5 | TRBV7-9 | TGTGCCAGCAGCTTAGAGGGGGAACGTCAGCCCCAGCATTTT | CASSLEGERQPQHF
few | - | TRBJ2-1 | TRBV27 | TGTGCCAGCAGTTCCGGCGGTAGGGGCGGGGCAGGCGAGCAGTTCTTC | CASSSGGRGGAGEQFF
- | - | TRBJ1-6 | TRBV7-2 | TGTGCCAGCAGCCCGTGGACCAGAAATAATTCACCCCTCCACTTT | CASSPWTRNNSPLHF
- | - | TRBJ2-2 | TRBV10-3 | TGTGCCATCAGTGAGCCCCGAGGGAGTACGAACACCGGGGAGCTGTTTTTT | CAISEPRGSTNTGELFF
- | - | TRBJ1-1 | TRBV24-1 | TGTGCCACCAGTCCGGGGGGGGCTCGAGGAGCTTTCTTT | CATSPGGARGAFF
- | - | TRBJ1-3 | TRBV6-8 | TGTGCCAGCAGTTACTCCGTGCTTACCTCTGGAAACACCATATATTTT | CASSYSVLTSGNTIYF
- | - | TRBJ1-5 | TRBV19 | TGTGCCAGTAGTATAGGCTTTACAAATCAGCCCCAGCATTTT | CASSIGFTNQPQHF
many | - | TRBJ1-2 | TRBV12-3/TRBV12-4 | TGTGCCAGCAGCCCCTCGGACAGTTTCCCCTTCTATGGCTACACCTTC | CASSPSDSFPFYGYTF
- | - | TRBJ1-1 | TRBV5-1 | TGCGCCAGCAGCTACACCTATGGGACTGAAGCTTTCTTT | CASSYTYGTEAFF
- | TRBD2 | TRBJ2-3 | TRBV20-1 | TGCAGTGCTAGTAGCGGGGCAGATACGCAGTATTTT | CSASSGADTQYF
- | TRBD1 | TRBJ2-7 | TRBV6-1 | TGTGCCAGCAGGTCGACAGGGGCTGACGAGCAGTACTTC | CASRSTGADEQYF
- | - | TRBJ2-6 | TRBV5-4 | TGTGCCAGCGGGCTACTGGGAGGGGCCAACGTCCTGACTTTC | CASGLLGGANVLTF
- | TRBD2 | TRBJ2-1 | TRBV6-1 | TGTGCCAGCAGCATAAGCGGGGGCCCTATACCCTACAATGAGCAGTTCTTC | CASSISGGPIPYNEQFF
few | - | TRBJ1-2 | TRBV5-1 | TGCGCCAGCAGCTTCCCCACAGCTTCGGGGAACTATGGCTACACCTTC | CASSFPTASGNYGYTF
once | TRBD1 | TRBJ1-5 | TRBV24-1 | TGTTCCACCAGTGGGGCCGACAGGGGCCCGAATCAGCCCCAGAATTTT | CSTSGADRGPNQPQNF